This record looks at one T cell receptor (beta chain) sequence and its context. The entry originates in a study of blood T cell repertoires in COVID-19. The wider study: Sources were T cells, B-cell-depleted T cells, or PBMCs; the material itself was cDNA or gDNA.

Germline V gene lookup returns CDR1 SNHLY and CDR2 FYNNEI. The CDR3 spans 14 residues. The junction had 5 bases not matched to a gene; V was cut back by 6 bases and J by 0 bases. In the original workflow: Amplification of reference gene primers provided the estimated nucleated cell counts. The protocol was immunoSEQ multiplex PCR, while the TCRdb copy is restricted to in-frame clones and leaves out a portion. V and J calls and clone size are given by that table; D and trimming were obtained from the DNA. The sample holds approximately 180,000 clones, 80% to 95% seen once. This sequence originates from a man over 45 with acute or convalescent COVID-19. Sequenced: peripheral blood. V gene TRBV2 combines with J gene TRBJ2-7, with 7 bases matching TRBD1. CDR3 nucleotide sequence: TGTGCCAGCAGGGGACAGCGTTACTCCTACGAGCAGTACTTC. It codes for CASRGQRYSYEQYF. The full variable domain, its missing parts supplied by reference TRBV2 and TRBJ2-7, is EPEVTQTPSHQVTQMGQEVILRCVPISNHLYFYWYRQILGQKVEFLVSFYNNEISEKSEIFDDQFSVERPDGSNFTLKIRSTKLEDSAMYFCASRGQRYSYEQYFGPGTRLTVT.